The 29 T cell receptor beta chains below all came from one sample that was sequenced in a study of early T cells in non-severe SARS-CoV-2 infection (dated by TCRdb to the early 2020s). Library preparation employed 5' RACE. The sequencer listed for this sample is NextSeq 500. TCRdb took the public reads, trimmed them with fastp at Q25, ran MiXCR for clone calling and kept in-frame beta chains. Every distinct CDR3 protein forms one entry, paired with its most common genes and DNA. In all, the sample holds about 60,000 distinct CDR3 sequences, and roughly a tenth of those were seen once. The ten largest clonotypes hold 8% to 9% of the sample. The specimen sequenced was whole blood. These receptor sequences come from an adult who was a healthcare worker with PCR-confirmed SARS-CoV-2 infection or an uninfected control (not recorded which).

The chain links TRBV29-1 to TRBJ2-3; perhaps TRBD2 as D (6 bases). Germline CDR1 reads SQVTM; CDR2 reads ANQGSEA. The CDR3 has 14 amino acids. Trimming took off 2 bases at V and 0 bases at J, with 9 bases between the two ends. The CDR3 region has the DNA TGCAGCGTTGAACGTCTAGCGAGCACAGATACGCAGTATTTT. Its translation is CSVERLASTDTQYF.

The CDR3 sequence is CASSSQGQGAEEVQYF. The CDR3 DNA is TGCGCCAGCAGCTCCCAGGGACAGGGGGCCGAGGAAGTGCAGTACTTC. The rearrangement links TRBV5-1 to TRBJ2-7, with 12 bases fitting TRBD1. The CDR3 covers 16 residues. CDR1 and CDR2 (germline): SGHRS, YFSETQ. J gave up 9 bases and V 3 bases, and 13 bases lay outside the gene matches. The whole variable domain, filled in from reference TRBV5-1 and TRBJ2-7, reads KAGVTQTPRYLIKTRGQQVTLSCSPISGHRSVSWYQQTPGQGLQFLFEYFSETQRNKGNFPGRFSGRQFSNSRSEMNVSTLELGDSALYLCASSSQGQGAEEVQYFGPGTRLTVT.

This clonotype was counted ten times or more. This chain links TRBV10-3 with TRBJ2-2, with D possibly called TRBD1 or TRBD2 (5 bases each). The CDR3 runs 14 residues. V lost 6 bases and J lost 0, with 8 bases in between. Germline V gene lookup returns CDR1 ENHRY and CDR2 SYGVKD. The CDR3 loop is CAISPGPNTGELFF. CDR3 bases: TGTGCCATCAGCCCGGGACCGAACACCGGGGAGCTGTTTTTT.

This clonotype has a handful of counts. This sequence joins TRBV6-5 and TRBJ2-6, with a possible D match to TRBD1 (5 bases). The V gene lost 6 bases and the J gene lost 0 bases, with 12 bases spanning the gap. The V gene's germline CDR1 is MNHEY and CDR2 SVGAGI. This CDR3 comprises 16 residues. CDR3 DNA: TGTGCCAGCAGGGCCAGGGTTCCCTCTGGGGCCAACGTCCTGACTTTC. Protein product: CASRARVPSGANVLTF.

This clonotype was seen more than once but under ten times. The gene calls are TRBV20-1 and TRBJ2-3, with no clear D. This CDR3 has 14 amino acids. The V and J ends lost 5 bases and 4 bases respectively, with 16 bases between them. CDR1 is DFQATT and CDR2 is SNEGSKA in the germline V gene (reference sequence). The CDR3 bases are TGCAGTGCTCCCGTGGGTAGGGCCGCAGATACGCAGTATTTT. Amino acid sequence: CSAPVGRAADTQYF.

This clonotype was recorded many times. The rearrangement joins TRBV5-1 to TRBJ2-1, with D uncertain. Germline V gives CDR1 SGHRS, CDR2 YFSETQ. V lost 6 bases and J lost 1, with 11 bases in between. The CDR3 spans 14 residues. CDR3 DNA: TGCGCCAGCACCGTTGGGCGGTCCTACAATGAGCAGTTCTTC. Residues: CASTVGRSYNEQFF.

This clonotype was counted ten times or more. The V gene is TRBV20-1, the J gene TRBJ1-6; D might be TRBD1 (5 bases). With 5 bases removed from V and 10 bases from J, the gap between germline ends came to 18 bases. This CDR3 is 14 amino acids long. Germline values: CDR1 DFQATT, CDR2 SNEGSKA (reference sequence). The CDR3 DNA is TGCAGTGCTTCCCCTGGGACCTTTGTCTCACCCCTCCACTTT. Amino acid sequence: CSASPGTFVSPLHF.

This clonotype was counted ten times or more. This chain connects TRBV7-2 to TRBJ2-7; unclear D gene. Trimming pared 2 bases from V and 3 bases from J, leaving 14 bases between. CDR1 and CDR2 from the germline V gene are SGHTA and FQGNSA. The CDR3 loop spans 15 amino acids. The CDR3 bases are TGTGCCAGCAGCTTAAATCCCGGTGCCCACTACGAGCAGTACTTC. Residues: CASSLNPGAHYEQYF.

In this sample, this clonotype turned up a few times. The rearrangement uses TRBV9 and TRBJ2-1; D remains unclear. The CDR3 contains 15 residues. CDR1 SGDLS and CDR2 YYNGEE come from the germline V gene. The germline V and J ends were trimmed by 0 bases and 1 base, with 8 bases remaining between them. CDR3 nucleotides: TGTGCCAGCAGCGTAGTGGGGTTGTCCTACAATGAGCAGTTCTTC. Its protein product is CASSVVGLSYNEQFF.

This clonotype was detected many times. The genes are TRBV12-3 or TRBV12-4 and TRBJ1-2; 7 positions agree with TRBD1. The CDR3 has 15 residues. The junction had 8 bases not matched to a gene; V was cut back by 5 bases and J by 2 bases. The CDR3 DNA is TGTGCCAGCAGTATTATATCGGGACAGAACTATGGCTACACCTTC. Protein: CASSIISGQNYGYTF.

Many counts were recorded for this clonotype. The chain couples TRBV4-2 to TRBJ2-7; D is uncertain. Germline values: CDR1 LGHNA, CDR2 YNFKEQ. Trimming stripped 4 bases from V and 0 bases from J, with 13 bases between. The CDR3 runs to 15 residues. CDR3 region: CASSPARTYSYEQYF. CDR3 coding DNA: TGTGCCAGCAGCCCCGCTCGAACCTACTCCTACGAGCAGTACTTC.

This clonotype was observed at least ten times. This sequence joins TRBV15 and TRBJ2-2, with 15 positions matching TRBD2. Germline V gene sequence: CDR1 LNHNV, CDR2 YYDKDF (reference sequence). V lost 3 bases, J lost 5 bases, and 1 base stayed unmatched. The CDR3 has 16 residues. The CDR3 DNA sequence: TGTGCCACCAGCAGGGGACTAGCGGGAGGAACCGGGGAGCTGTTTTTT. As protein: CATSRGLAGGTGELFF.

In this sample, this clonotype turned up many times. The CDR3 protein is CASSVQSSGNTIYF. The CDR3 region has the DNA TGTGCCAGCAGCGTACAGAGCTCTGGAAACACCATATATTTT. The chain employs TRBV9 and TRBJ1-3; D gene ambiguous. CDR3 length: 14 amino acids. CDR1 and CDR2 from the germline V gene are SGDLS and YYNGEE. V was clipped by 1 base and J by 0 bases, with 5 bases between them.

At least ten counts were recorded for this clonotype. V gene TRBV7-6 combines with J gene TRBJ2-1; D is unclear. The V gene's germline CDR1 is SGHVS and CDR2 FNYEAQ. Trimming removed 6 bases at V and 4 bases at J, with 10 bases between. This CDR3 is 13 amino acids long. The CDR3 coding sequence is TGTGCCAGCAGTCGAGGTCTGTACAATGAGCAGTTCTTC. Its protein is CASSRGLYNEQFF.

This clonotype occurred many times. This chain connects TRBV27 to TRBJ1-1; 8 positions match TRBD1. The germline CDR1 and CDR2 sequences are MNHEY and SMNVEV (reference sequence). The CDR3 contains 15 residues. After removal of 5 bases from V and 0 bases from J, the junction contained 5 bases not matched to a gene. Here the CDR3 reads CASSTRTGMNTEAFF. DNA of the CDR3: TGTGCCAGCAGTACCCGGACAGGGATGAACACTGAAGCTTTCTTT.

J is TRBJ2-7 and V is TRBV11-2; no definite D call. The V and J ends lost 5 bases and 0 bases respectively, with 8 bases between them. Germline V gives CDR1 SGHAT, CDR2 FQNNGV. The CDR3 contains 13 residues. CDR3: CASSLPVSYEQYF. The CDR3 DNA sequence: TGTGCCAGCAGCCTACCCGTCTCCTACGAGCAGTACTTC.

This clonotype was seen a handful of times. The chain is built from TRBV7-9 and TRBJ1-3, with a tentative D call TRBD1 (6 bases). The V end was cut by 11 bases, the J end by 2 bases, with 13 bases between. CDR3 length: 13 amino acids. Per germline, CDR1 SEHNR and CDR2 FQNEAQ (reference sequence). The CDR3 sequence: CARGGAAGNTIYF. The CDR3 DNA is TGTGCCCGCGGGGGGGCTGCTGGAAACACCATATATTTT. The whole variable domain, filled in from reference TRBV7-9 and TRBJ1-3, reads DTGVSQNPRHKITKRGQNVTFRCDPISEHNRLYWYRQTLGQGPEFLTYFQNEAQLEKSRLLSDRFSAERPKGSFSTLEIQRTEQGDSAMYLCARGGAAGNTIYFGEGSWLTVV.

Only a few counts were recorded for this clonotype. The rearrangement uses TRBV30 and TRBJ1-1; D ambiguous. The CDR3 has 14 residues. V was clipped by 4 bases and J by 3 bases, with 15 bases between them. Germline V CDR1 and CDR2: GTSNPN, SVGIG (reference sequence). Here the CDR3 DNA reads TGTGCCTGGACTCGGACGGGTGATCACACTGAAGCTTTCTTT. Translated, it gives CAWTRTGDHTEAFF.

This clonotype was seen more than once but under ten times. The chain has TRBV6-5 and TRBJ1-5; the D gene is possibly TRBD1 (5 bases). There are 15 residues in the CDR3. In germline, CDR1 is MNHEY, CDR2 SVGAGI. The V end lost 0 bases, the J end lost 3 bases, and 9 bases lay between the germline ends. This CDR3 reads CASSYSTGPNQPQHF. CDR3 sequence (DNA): TGTGCCAGCAGTTACTCAACAGGTCCCAATCAGCCCCAGCATTTT.

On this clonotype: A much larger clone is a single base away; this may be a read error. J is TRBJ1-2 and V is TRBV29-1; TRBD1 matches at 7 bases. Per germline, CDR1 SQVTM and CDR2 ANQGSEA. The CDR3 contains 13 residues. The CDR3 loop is CSVNQGVNSGYTF. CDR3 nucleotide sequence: TGCAGCGTTAATCAGGGGGTGAACTCTGGCTACACCTTC.

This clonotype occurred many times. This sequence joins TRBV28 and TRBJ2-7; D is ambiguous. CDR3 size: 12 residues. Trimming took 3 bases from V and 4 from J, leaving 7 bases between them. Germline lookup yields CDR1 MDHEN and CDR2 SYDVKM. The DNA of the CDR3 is TGTGCCAGCAGTTTTGCCAGGTACGAGCAGTACTTC. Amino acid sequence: CASSFARYEQYF.

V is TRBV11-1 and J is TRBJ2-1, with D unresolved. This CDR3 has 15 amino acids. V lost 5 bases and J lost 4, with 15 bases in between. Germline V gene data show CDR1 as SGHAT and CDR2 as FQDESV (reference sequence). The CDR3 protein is CASSPRQRQYNEQFF. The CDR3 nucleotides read TGTGCCAGCAGCCCCCGCCAGCGACAATACAATGAGCAGTTCTTC.

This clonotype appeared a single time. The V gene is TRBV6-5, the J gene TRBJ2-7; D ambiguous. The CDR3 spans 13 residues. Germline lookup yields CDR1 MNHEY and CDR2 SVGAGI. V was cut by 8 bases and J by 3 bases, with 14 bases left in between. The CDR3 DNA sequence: TGTGCCAGCGGGCTGGCCTCCAACTACGAGCAGTACTTC. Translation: CASGLASNYEQYF.

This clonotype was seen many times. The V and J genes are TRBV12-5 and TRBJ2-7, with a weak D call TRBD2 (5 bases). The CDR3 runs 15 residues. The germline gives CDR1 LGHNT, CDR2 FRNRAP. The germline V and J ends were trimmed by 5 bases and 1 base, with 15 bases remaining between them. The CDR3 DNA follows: TGTGCTAGTGGTCCCCGGAGCGGATCTTCCTACGAGCAGTACTTC. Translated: CASGPRSGSSYEQYF.

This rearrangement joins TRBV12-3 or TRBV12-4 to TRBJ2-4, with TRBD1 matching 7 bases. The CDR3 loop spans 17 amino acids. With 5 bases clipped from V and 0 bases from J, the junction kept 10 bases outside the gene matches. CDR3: CASSHIQGFGAKNIQYF. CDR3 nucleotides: TGTGCCAGCAGTCATATACAGGGGTTCGGAGCCAAAAACATTCAGTACTTC.

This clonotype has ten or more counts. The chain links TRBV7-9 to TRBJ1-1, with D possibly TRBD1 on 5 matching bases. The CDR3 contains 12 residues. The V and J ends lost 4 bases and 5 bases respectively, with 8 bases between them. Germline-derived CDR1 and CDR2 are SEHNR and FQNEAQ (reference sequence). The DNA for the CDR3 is TGTGCCAGCAGCTGGGGGGAAACTGAAGCTTTCTTT. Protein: CASSWGETEAFF.

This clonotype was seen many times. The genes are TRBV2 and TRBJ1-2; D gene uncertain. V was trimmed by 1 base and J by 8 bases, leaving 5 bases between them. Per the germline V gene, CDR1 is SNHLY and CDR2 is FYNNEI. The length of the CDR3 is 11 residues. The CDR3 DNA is TGTGCCAGCAGTGAAGACTCGGGCTACACCTTC. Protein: CASSEDSGYTF.

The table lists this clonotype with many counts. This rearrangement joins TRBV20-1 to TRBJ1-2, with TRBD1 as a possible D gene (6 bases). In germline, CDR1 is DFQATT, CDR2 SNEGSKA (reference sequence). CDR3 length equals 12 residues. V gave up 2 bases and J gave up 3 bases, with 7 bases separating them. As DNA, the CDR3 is TGCAGTGCTAGAAACAGGGACTATGGCTACACCTTC. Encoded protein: CSARNRDYGYTF.

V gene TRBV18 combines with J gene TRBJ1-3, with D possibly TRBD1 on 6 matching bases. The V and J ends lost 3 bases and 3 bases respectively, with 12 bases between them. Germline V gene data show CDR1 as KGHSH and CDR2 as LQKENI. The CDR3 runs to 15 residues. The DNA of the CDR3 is TGTGCCAGCTCACCGGACACAGGGATTGGAAACACCATATATTTT. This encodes CASSPDTGIGNTIYF.